This passage covers 14 T cell receptor beta chains from one sample sequenced in a study of T-cell reconstitution after alpha-beta-depleted transplantation in children. Unique molecular identifiers were incorporated during preparation of the TCRbeta library. TCRdb redid the calling of the PCR reads with MiXCR, one entry per CDR3 protein. The repertoire includes hundreds of thousands of distinct CDR3 sequences, 10% to 15% of them detected once, and around 2.2% sits in the top ten. This specimen was PBMCs, mostly from graft donor cells, taken 360 days after TCRalphabeta/CD19-depleted stem cell transplant. Source of these receptors: a male patient aged 10 to 17 who had a stem cell transplant for acute myeloid leukemia, so the T cells may come from the graft donor.

Only a few counts were recorded for this clonotype. This chain links TRBV28 with TRBJ2-4; 9 positions agree with TRBD1. Trimming cost V 7 bases and J 2 bases; bases outside gene matches: 9. Germline V gives CDR1 MDHEN, CDR2 SYDVKM. The CDR3 consists of 16 residues. This CDR3 reads CASTLNRGPSKNIQYF. The CDR3 nucleotides are TGTGCCAGCACCCTCAACAGGGGGCCCTCCAAAAACATTCAGTACTTC.

This chain uses TRBV15 with TRBJ1-1; 12 bases are shared with TRBD1. Germline V CDR1 and CDR2: LNHNV, YYDKDF (reference sequence). The CDR3 is made up of 16 amino acids. The V and J ends lost 0 bases and 11 bases, in that order; junction bases with no gene match: 10. CDR3 nucleotides: TGTGCCACCAGCAGAGATAGGGGACAGGGGGCGATTGGGGCTTTCTTT. Translation: CATSRDRGQGAIGAFF.

In DNA form, the CDR3 reads TGCGCCAGCAGCTTGTCACTAGCGGAGAATGAGCAGTTCTTC. The encoded protein is CASSLSLAENEQFF. This chain links TRBV5-1 with TRBJ2-1; 8 bases match TRBD2. The length of the CDR3 is 14 residues. CDR1 is SGHRS, CDR2 YFSETQ, per germline. V lost 1 base and J lost 7; bases outside the gene matches: 4.

This clonotype has just a few counts. The chain employs TRBV6-2 or TRBV6-3 and TRBJ2-7; 11 positions agree with TRBD2. CDR1 and CDR2 (germline): MNHEY, SVGEGT. The V gene end was trimmed by 5 bases and the J gene end by 5 bases; junction bases not matched to a gene: 17. The CDR3 extends over 18 amino acids. CDR3 loop: CASSRTSGSPWGTHEQYF. CDR3 nucleotide sequence: TGTGCCAGCAGTCGGACTAGCGGGTCCCCATGGGGCACCCACGAGCAGTACTTC.

This clonotype was seen repeatedly, ten times or more. V and J are TRBV20-1 and TRBJ2-7, with D unresolved. The CDR3 has 12 residues. The V end lost 4 bases, the J end lost 4 bases, and 11 bases lay between the germline ends. CDR1 and CDR2 (germline): DFQATT, SNEGSKA (reference sequence). In DNA form, the CDR3 reads TGCAGTGCTACAGGAAGCTTTTACGAGCAGTACTTC. It yields the protein CSATGSFYEQYF.

This clonotype was counted many times. The chain has TRBV9 and TRBJ1-2; 10 bases are a match to TRBD1. The junction had 9 bases not matched to a gene; V was cut back by 0 bases and J by 4 bases. The germline CDR1 and CDR2 sequences are SGDLS and YYNGEE. This CDR3 has 17 amino acids. Here the CDR3 reads CASSVESTGGIGYGYTF. In nucleotides, the CDR3 is TGTGCCAGCAGCGTAGAATCGACAGGGGGCATAGGCTATGGCTACACCTTC.

The sample holds many counts of this clonotype. The CDR3 sequence: CSATLSGFFPGDEQFF. CDR3 nucleotide sequence: TGCAGTGCCACCCTTAGCGGGTTTTTCCCCGGCGATGAGCAGTTCTTC. This rearrangement joins TRBV20-1 to TRBJ2-1; 7 nucleotides line up with TRBD2. V was pared by 6 bases and J by 8 bases, with 19 bases of the junction left unmatched. This CDR3 spans 16 amino acids. The germline V gene encodes CDR1 DFQATT and CDR2 SNEGSKA (reference sequence).

This clonotype occurred many times. One end of the junction does not line up with germline, which may come from a read error. The rearrangement joins TRBV12-3 or TRBV12-4 to TRBJ2-3, with a tentative D call TRBD2 (5 bases). CDR3 length: 15 residues. DNA for the CDR3: TGCGCCAGCAGCCTCGGCCGGACTAGCACAGATACGCAGTATTTT. It specifies CASSLGRTSTDTQYF.

This clonotype has a count of ten or more. J is TRBJ2-3 and V is TRBV18, with D perhaps matching TRBD1 (5 bases). The V gene's germline CDR1 is KGHSH and CDR2 LQKENI. V lost 2 bases to trimming and J lost 3 bases, with 18 bases between them. The CDR3 is 17 residues long. DNA of the CDR3: TGTGCCAGCTCACCAGTCAATAAAGTCCAGGGAACAGATACGCAGTATTTT. Amino acid sequence: CASSPVNKVQGTDTQYF.

The table lists this clonotype with a few counts. This rearrangement joins TRBV12-3 or TRBV12-4 to TRBJ2-3; maybe TRBD2 (6 bases). The CDR3 runs to 13 residues. The V end was cut by 7 bases, the J end by 4 bases, with 12 bases between. The CDR3 protein is CASNLAGPDTQYF. The CDR3, as DNA: TGTGCCAGCAACCTCGCGGGACCAGATACGCAGTATTTT.

Points on this clonotype: The conserved final phenylalanine or tryptophan is absent from the CDR3, which likely points to a read error. The genes are TRBV11-1 and TRBJ1-1; 8 nucleotides match TRBD1. This CDR3 has 15 residues. V lost 5 bases to trimming and J lost 1 base; unmatched junction nucleotides: 6. Germline V lookup: CDR1 SGHAT, CDR2 FQDESV (reference sequence). CDR3 nucleotides: TGTGCCAGCAGCACAGGACAGGGAGGGAACACTGAAGCTTTCTCT. Encoded protein: CASSTGQGGNTEAFS.

This clonotype was detected ten times or more. This rearrangement joins TRBV24-1 to TRBJ2-1; D remains ambiguous. CDR1 and CDR2 (germline): KGHDR, SFDVKD. The CDR3 runs 8 residues. The V end was cut by 8 bases, the J end by 10 bases, with 2 bases between. The CDR3 DNA sequence: TGTGCCACCAAGGAGCAGTTCTTC. Translation gives CATKEQFF.

The rearrangement joins TRBV28 to TRBJ1-1; weak D call: TRBD1 (5 bases). This CDR3 contains 19 residues. V shed 5 bases and J shed 3 bases, with 28 bases lying between them. CDR1 MDHEN and CDR2 SYDVKM come from the germline V gene. The CDR3 loop reads CASSLVPSRDLHGDTEAFF. The CDR3 bases are TGTGCCAGCAGTCTAGTCCCATCCCGGGACCTTCATGGCGACACTGAAGCTTTCTTT.

This clonotype was counted only a few times. The chain links TRBV20-1 to TRBJ2-1, with D perhaps matching TRBD2 (6 bases). V shed 5 bases and J shed 1 base, with 15 bases lying between them. This CDR3 has 15 amino acids. Germline loops: CDR1 DFQATT, CDR2 SNEGSKA (reference sequence). The CDR3 DNA follows: TGCAGTGCTTTTTACGGAGGGCCATCCTACAATGAGCAGTTCTTC. This encodes CSAFYGGPSYNEQFF.